This is a list of T cell receptor beta chains from one sample in a study of shared clonotypes between healthy human individuals. Repertoires were generated with immunoSEQ multiplex PCR, while TCRdb's copy carries only in-frame clones and drops some. The table includes under 1 million clones, 96% detected once. What was sequenced was naive CD8+ T cells sorted from blood. The origin of the receptors is a man aged 25 to 40 in good health. The CDR3 runs from the conserved cysteine through the conserved F or W. The D gene is left open where the match is weak. Not every row has a clone size; where given, it reads once, few, many or a size class.

CDR3aa	CDR3nt	abundance	j_gene	d_gene	v_gene
CASSLELLAGSYQETQYF	TGCGCCAGCAGCTTGGAGTTGCTAGCGGGGTCGTACCAAGAGACCCAGTACTTC	.	TRBJ2-5	TRBD2	TRBV5-1
CASSQAGIDNEQFF	TGCGCCAGCAGCCAGGCGGGGATTGACAATGAGCAGTTCTTC	once	TRBJ2-1	.	TRBV4-1
CAPFGSGTENGQETQYF	TGTGCCCCCTTTGGTTCCGGGACAGAGAACGGACAAGAGACCCAGTACTTC	.	TRBJ2-5	TRBD1	TRBV10-3
CASSQDPLSESSYNEQFF	TGCGCCAGCAGCCAAGACCCCCTCAGCGAGAGCTCCTACAATGAGCAGTTCTTC	once	TRBJ2-1	.	TRBV4-1
CASSATPGDATNEKLFF	TGCGCCAGCAGCGCTACCCCAGGGGATGCAACTAATGAAAAACTGTTTTTT	.	TRBJ1-4	.	TRBV4-1
CASSQDQGAYNEQFF	TGTGCCAGCAGTCAAGACCAAGGAGCTTACAATGAGCAGTTCTTC	.	TRBJ2-1	.	TRBV28
CSVFWDGSGNTIYF	TGCAGCGTTTTTTGGGACGGCTCTGGAAACACCATATATTTT	.	TRBJ1-3	.	TRBV29-1
CASSQDQLAGVSGTQYF	TGCGCCAGCAGCCAAGACCAGCTAGCGGGTGTCTCGGGTACGCAGTATTTT	once	TRBJ2-3	TRBD2	TRBV4-1
CASTASGQYYGYTF	TGTGCCAGCACCGCGTCGGGGCAGTACTATGGCTACACCTTC	.	TRBJ1-2	.	TRBV7-9
CASSYPSGSEQFF	TGTGCCAGCAGTTACCCTAGCGGGAGTGAGCAGTTCTTC	.	TRBJ2-1	TRBD2	TRBV6-5
CASSETTGTYEQYF	TGTGCCAGCAGTGAAACGACCGGCACCTACGAGCAGTACTTC	.	TRBJ2-7	.	TRBV25-1
CASRHKSGYEQYF	TGTGCCAGCAGGCATAAGTCGGGCTACGAGCAGTACTTC	.	TRBJ2-7	.	TRBV11-2
CASSRPGTDYYGYTF	TGTGCCAGCTCACGACCCGGGACAGACTACTATGGCTACACCTTC	.	TRBJ1-2	TRBD1	TRBV18
CASSEVGSGNTIYF	TGTGCCAGCAGTGAAGTTGGTTCAGGAAACACCATATATTTT	.	TRBJ1-3	.	TRBV6-1
CASSLETSGRLGEQFF	TGTGCCAGCAGCTTAGAGACTAGCGGGAGATTGGGTGAGCAGTTCTTC	.	TRBJ2-1	TRBD2	TRBV7-6
CASRGHPLSYGYTF	TGTGCCAGCAGAGGACACCCTCTTTCCTATGGCTACACCTTC	.	TRBJ1-2	.	TRBV2
CASSVNRVTNYGYTF	TGTGCCAGCAGCGTAAACAGGGTTACTAACTATGGCTACACCTTC	.	TRBJ1-2	.	TRBV9
CASSLGSGYGSDTQYF	TGTGCCAGCAGTTTAGGGTCTGGGTATGGGTCAGATACGCAGTATTTT	.	TRBJ2-3	.	TRBV28
CASSPRPADEQFF	TGTGCCAGCAGCCCCCGACCCGCTGATGAGCAGTTCTTC	.	TRBJ2-1	.	TRBV7-6
CASSSALTQPQHF	TGTGCCAGCAGCTCTGCGTTGACTCAGCCCCAGCATTTT	.	TRBJ1-5	.	TRBV6-5
CASSQVQMQNFGYTF	TGTGCCAGCAGCCAAGTTCAGATGCAAAACTTTGGCTACACCTTC	.	TRBJ1-2	.	TRBV14
CASSSPLREREETQYF	TGTGCCAGCAGCTCGCCTCTGCGGGAGAGGGAAGAGACCCAGTACTTC	.	TRBJ2-5	TRBD2	TRBV7-6
CAISPTGGLGQPQHF	TGTGCCATCAGCCCGACAGGGGGCCTTGGTCAGCCCCAGCATTTT	.	TRBJ1-5	TRBD1	TRBV10-3
CASSAGTAREQYF	TGTGCCAGCAGCGCCGGGACCGCACGCGAGCAGTACTTC	.	TRBJ2-7	.	TRBV27
CASSTEGELFF	TGTGCCAGCAGCACAGAGGGGGAACTGTTTTTT	.	TRBJ1-4	.	TRBV11-2
CASSTPGLTSYEQYF	TGTGCCAGCAGCACGCCGGGACTAACCTCCTACGAGCAGTACTTC	.	TRBJ2-7	TRBD2	TRBV11-2
CASSPRGYYEQYF	TGTGCCAGCAGCCCCCGGGGCTACTACGAGCAGTACTTC	.	TRBJ2-7	.	TRBV7-2
CSVDRGDGYTF	TGCAGCGTTGATCGGGGAGATGGCTACACCTTC	.	TRBJ1-2	.	TRBV29-1
CASSLVGRDYEQYF	TGTGCCAGCAGCTTGGTTGGGAGAGACTACGAGCAGTACTTC	.	TRBJ2-7	.	TRBV5-6
CASSPVSFSYEQYF	TGTGCCAGCAGCCCTGTGTCCTTCTCCTACGAGCAGTACTTC	.	TRBJ2-7	.	TRBV7-6
CASSTGTGGNTEAFF	TGTGCCAGCAGTACCGGGACAGGGGGGAACACTGAAGCTTTCTTT	once	TRBJ1-1	TRBD1	TRBV6-5
CASSLSGAYEQYF	TGTGCCAGCAGTTTATCAGGGGCCTACGAGCAGTACTTC	.	TRBJ2-7	.	TRBV27
CASSPGGFRGELFF	TGTGCCAGCAGCCCCGGAGGGTTTAGGGGGGAGCTGTTTTTT	.	TRBJ2-2	.	TRBV27
CASSEGLGRAGNEQFF	TGCGCCAGCAGTGAAGGTCTCGGGAGGGCCGGTAATGAGCAGTTCTTC	.	TRBJ2-1	TRBD2	TRBV10-1
CASSFLPASNQPQHF	TGTGCCAGCAGTTTTTTGCCGGCAAGCAATCAGCCCCAGCATTTT	.	TRBJ1-5	.	TRBV27
CASSPGLLGGYEQYF	TGTGCCAGCAGTCCTGGTCTTCTGGGGGGATACGAGCAGTACTTC	once	TRBJ2-7	.	TRBV28
CASTTGLGNTEAFF	TGTGCCAGCACTACAGGGCTCGGGAACACTGAAGCTTTCTTT	.	TRBJ1-1	.	TRBV27
CASSSSGVEAFF	TGTGCCAGCAGTTCCTCGGGGGTTGAAGCTTTCTTT	.	TRBJ1-1	.	TRBV28
CASRVGSYEQYF	TGTGCCAGCAGAGTGGGCTCCTACGAGCAGTACTTC	.	TRBJ2-7	.	TRBV27
CASNQGRGNTEAFF	TGTGCCAGTAACCAGGGGCGGGGGAACACTGAAGCTTTCTTT	.	TRBJ1-1	.	TRBV19
CATGGQAKDTQYF	TGTGCCACCGGAGGACAGGCGAAAGATACGCAGTATTTT	.	TRBJ2-3	TRBD1	TRBV28
CASRNYLGGNEQFF	TGTGCCAGCAGGAACTACCTCGGGGGCAATGAGCAGTTCTTC	.	TRBJ2-1	.	TRBV11-2
CASSQAAGPTYNEQFF	TGCGCCAGCAGCCAAGCGGCGGGACCAACCTACAATGAGCAGTTCTTC	.	TRBJ2-1	.	TRBV4-1
CASSLGRGPGNEQFF	TGCGCCAGCAGCCTCGGAAGGGGGCCGGGCAATGAGCAGTTCTTC	.	TRBJ2-1	TRBD1	TRBV4-3
CASSVSGSYNEQFF	TGTGCCAGCAGCGTTAGTGGATCCTACAATGAGCAGTTCTTC	once	TRBJ2-1	.	TRBV7-9
CASSLWQTQETQYF	TGTGCCAGCAGCTTATGGCAGACTCAAGAGACCCAGTACTTC	.	TRBJ2-5	.	TRBV7-8
CASSSTSGNLYEQYF	TGTGCCAGCAGTTCGACTAGCGGGAATCTCTACGAGCAGTACTTC	.	TRBJ2-7	TRBD2	TRBV7-9
CASSVGTNTGELFF	TGTGCCAGCTCGGTGGGAACGAACACCGGGGAGCTGTTTTTT	.	TRBJ2-2	.	TRBV27
CASSKTSGSYEQYF	TGTGCCAGCAGCAAGACTAGCGGGAGTTACGAGCAGTACTTC	.	TRBJ2-7	TRBD2	TRBV11-3